One and the same sample provided the 10 T cell receptor beta chains below, sequenced in a study of T cell changes during pregnancy in multiple sclerosis. The table came from immunoSEQ multiplex PCR; TCRdb's copy has only in-frame clones and leaves some out. In the table there are approximately 110,000 clones, roughly 92% of which are singletons. Sequenced here: peripheral blood, sampled after pregnancy. These receptors came from a female donor with multiple sclerosis, enrolled in a pregnancy study.

The V and J genes are TRBV5-5 and TRBJ1-5; 8 nucleotides agree with TRBD1. The CDR3 extends over 15 amino acids. The trim removed 2 bases at V and 5 bases at J, leaving 6 bases unmatched. Germline CDR1 is SGHKS and CDR2 is YYEKEE (reference sequence). This chain's CDR3 is CASSFGTGGDQPQHF. Written as DNA, the CDR3 is TGTGCCAGCAGCTTTGGGACAGGAGGGGATCAGCCCCAGCATTTT. Variable domain in full (rest from reference TRBV5-5 and TRBJ1-5): DAGVTQSPTHLIKTRGQQVTLRCSPISGHKSVSWYQQVLGQGPQFIFQYYEKEERGRGNFPDRFSARQFPNYSSELNVNALLLGDSALYLCASSFGTGGDQPQHFGDGTRLSIL.

The rearrangement joins TRBV7-9 to TRBJ2-7; 9 bases align to TRBD1. Per the germline V gene, CDR1 is SEHNR and CDR2 is FQNEAQ (reference sequence). Trimming at V came to 8 bases and at J to 7 bases, leaving 15 bases not matched to a gene. This CDR3 is 15 amino acids long. Written as DNA, the CDR3 is TGTGCCAGCGGTTGGGTACAGGGGGCTTTTGGTGAGCAGTACTTC. Protein: CASGWVQGAFGEQYF.

V and J are TRBV21-1 and TRBJ1-1; the listed D gene, TRBD1, was not tested against the DNA. TRBV21-1 is termed a pseudogene. The CDR3 runs to 17 residues. In DNA form, the CDR3 reads TGTGCCAGCAGCACCCTAGGGACAGGGGGGGTAAACACTGAAGCTTTCTTT. Its translation is CASSTLGTGGVNTEAFF.

The chain couples TRBV4-1 to TRBJ1-2, with TRBD1 matching 7 bases. The junction had 21 bases not matched to a gene; V was cut back by 5 bases and J by 6 bases. This CDR3 has 18 amino acids. The germline V gene encodes CDR1 MGHRA and CDR2 YSYEKL. CDR3 bases: TGCGCCAGCAGCGGACGGTCCCGGGACAGCCGAATAATGAATGGCTACACCTTC. Residues: CASSGRSRDSRIMNGYTF.

This clone was seen more than once but under ten times. This rearrangement joins TRBV5-6 to TRBJ1-1, with D possibly matching TRBD1 (5 bases). Deletions cut 3 bases from V and 1 base from J, with 13 bases between. This CDR3 is 15 amino acids long. Germline CDR1 SGHDT, CDR2 YYEEEE. The CDR3 region has the DNA TGTGCCAGCAGCTATCTCCTCGGGGGGAACACTGAAGCTTTCTTT. This translates into CASSYLLGGNTEAFF. Supplemented by reference TRBV5-6 and TRBJ1-1, the full variable domain reads DAGVTQSPTHLIKTRGQQVTLRCSPKSGHDTVSWYQQALGQGPQFIFQYYEEEERQRGNFPDRFSGHQFPNYSSELNVNALLLGDSALYLCASSYLLGGNTEAFFGQGTRLTVV.

The rearrangement links TRBV21-1 to TRBJ2-1; TRBD2, the D gene given by the table, was not confirmed from the DNA. TRBV21-1 is listed as a pseudogene. The CDR3 covers 17 residues. DNA of the CDR3: TGTGCCAGCAGCAAACTTTCTAGCGGGGGGTCCCGCCATGAGCAGTTCTTC. Translation: CASSKLSSGGSRHEQFF.

The chain has TRBV9 and TRBJ2-3; 8 nucleotides align to TRBD2. The CDR3 extends over 16 amino acids. Losses at the gene ends were 0 bases for V and 4 bases for J; bases not matched to a gene: 7. CDR1 is SGDLS, CDR2 YYNGEE, per germline. The chain's CDR3 is CASSVDGGGPSDTQYF. CDR3 DNA: TGTGCCAGCAGCGTAGACGGGGGGGGGCCTTCAGATACGCAGTATTTT.

The genes are TRBV7-9 and TRBJ1-1; no definite D call. This CDR3 comprises 12 residues. The germline gives CDR1 SEHNR, CDR2 FQNEAQ (reference sequence). Trimming pared 5 bases from V and 6 bases from J, leaving 10 bases between. Here the CDR3 DNA reads TGTGCCAGCAGCCCTAGGCGGTCTGAAGCTTTCTTT. It encodes CASSPRRSEAFF.

J is TRBJ1-1 and V is TRBV6-1; 9 nucleotides line up with TRBD1. Germline V gene sequence: CDR1 MNHNS, CDR2 SASEGT. This CDR3 region has 13 residues. V gave up 5 bases and J gave up 6 bases; unmatched junction bases: 4. The CDR3 region has the DNA TGTGCCAGCAGTTTACAGGGGGCCCCTGAAGCTTTCTTT. Amino acid sequence: CASSLQGAPEAFF.

V is TRBV4-2 and J is TRBJ1-1; D unresolved. Germline V gene data show CDR1 as LGHNA and CDR2 as YNFKEQ. CDR3 size: 16 residues. V was trimmed by 6 bases and J by 1 base, leaving 18 bases between them. CDR3 sequence reads: CASRPTERPQNTEAFF. Here the CDR3 DNA reads TGTGCCAGCAGACCGACCGAGCGGCCCCAGAACACTGAAGCTTTCTTT.